What follows is one TCR beta chain and its context. Its antigen is unidentified. These data come from a study of STAT5B mutations in CD4+ large granular lymphocyte leukemia. Original handling: Productive clonotypes were detectable down to 2.59 x 10-5 frequency. TCRdb keeps only in-frame clones here, not all; method: immunoSEQ multiplex PCR. V and J calls and clone size are given by that table; D and trimming were obtained from the DNA. Of roughly 19,000 clones listed, about three quarters are singletons. CDR1 is SQVTM and CDR2 is ANQGSEA in the germline V gene. V shed 7 bases and J 5 bases; nucleotides not matched to a gene: 11. The CDR3 covers 15 residues. The study, taken as a whole, reports: TRBV06-family usage was enriched in top patient clones (8/27) versus controls (2/35). Without putative leukemic clones, patient CD4-sorted repertoires remained more clonal than healthy CD4+ repertoires.

Material: CD4+ T cells from blood buffy coats. V gene TRBV29-1 combines with J gene TRBJ2-4; 10 bases align to TRBD1. The source of this sequence is a human donor in good health. CDR3 sequence (DNA): TGCAGCGGTATACCGGACAGGGGGTCTGAAAACATTCAGTACTTC. The encoded protein is CSGIPDRGSENIQYF.